Below, one T cell receptor beta chain is given with its context. This sample was taken from a study of blood T cell repertoires in COVID-19. Background on the study: Acute and convalescent COVID-19 samples came from the United States, Italy and Spain.

In the study's own analysis: Nucleated cell number was recorded as an estimate derived from reference gene primer amplification. TCRdb keeps only in-frame clones here, not all; method: immunoSEQ multiplex PCR. V, J and clone size were drawn from that table, and D and trimming were deduced from the DNA. The sample has about 100,000 clones; less than 90% are singletons. Trimming took off 1 base at V and 2 bases at J, with 13 bases between the two ends. The CDR3 runs 16 residues. Germline lookup yields CDR1 KGHSH and CDR2 LQKENI. The chain carries TRBV18 and TRBJ2-3; the D gene is possibly TRBD2 (7 bases). This TCR came from a young man in a cohort sampled during active COVID-19. Specimen: peripheral blood. The CDR3 protein is CASSPLSGGHTDTQYF. CDR3 in DNA: TGTGCCAGCTCACCACTCTCGGGGGGCCACACAGATACGCAGTATTTT.